This TCR beta chain was retrieved from a study of radiation and T cells in renal cell carcinoma. Study results and limitations: From baseline, blood top tumor clonotypes peaked at 2 weeks post-radiation.

Germline-derived CDR1 and CDR2 are KGHSH and LQKENI. V dropped 3 bases and J dropped 8 bases, with 15 bases sitting between them. This CDR3 spans 14 amino acids. Regarding this clone: Its specificity is unknown.

As for time point: blood 4 weeks post-SBRT, at nephrectomy. Treatment given: 15 Gy SBRT to primary tumor, nephrectomy 4 weeks later. Nephrectomy followed 15 Gy stereotactic body radiation by 4 weeks. The patient's renal cell carcinoma had clear cell pathology. Generated by immunoSEQ multiplex PCR, the TCRdb table keeps only in-frame clones and is missing some. The table has around 99,000 clones, around 83% seen once. This chain joins TRBV18 and TRBJ2-3, with unresolved D. Specimen: blood, collected from a patient whose treatment included radiotherapy and nephrectomy. This TCR was recovered from a man between 60 and 75 years old with renal cell carcinoma. The CDR3 DNA reads TGTGCCAGCTCACCCAACAGCCGGTTGGGTACGCAGTATTTT. This codes for CASSPNSRLGTQYF.